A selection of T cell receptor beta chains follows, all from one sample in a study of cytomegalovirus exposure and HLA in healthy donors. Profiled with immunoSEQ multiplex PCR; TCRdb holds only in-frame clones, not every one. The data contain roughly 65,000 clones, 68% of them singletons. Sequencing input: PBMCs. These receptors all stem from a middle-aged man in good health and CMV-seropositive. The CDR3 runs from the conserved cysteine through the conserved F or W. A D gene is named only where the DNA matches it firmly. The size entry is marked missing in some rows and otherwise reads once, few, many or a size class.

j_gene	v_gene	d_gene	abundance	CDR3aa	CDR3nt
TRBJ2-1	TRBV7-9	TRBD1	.	CASSHRDRGLDEQFF	TGTGCCAGCAGCCACCGCGACAGGGGTTTGGATGAGCAGTTCTTC
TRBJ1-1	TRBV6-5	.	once	CASGLSGNTEAFF	TGTGCCAGCGGTCTCTCCGGGAACACTGAAGCTTTCTTT
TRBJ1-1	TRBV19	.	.	CASSIAGTPINTEAFF	TGTGCCAGTAGTATAGCCGGGACACCAATTAACACTGAAGCTTTCTTT
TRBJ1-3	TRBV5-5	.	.	CASSLVGAGNTIYF	TGTGCCAGCAGCTTGGTAGGGGCGGGAAACACCATATATTTT
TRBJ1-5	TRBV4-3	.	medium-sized	CASSQDRTQAGNQPQHF	TGCGCCAGCAGCCAAGACAGGACACAAGCTGGCAATCAGCCCCAGCATTTT
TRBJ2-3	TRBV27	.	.	CASSGGRERDTQYF	TGTGCCAGTTCAGGGGGGAGAGAGAGGGATACGCAGTATTTT
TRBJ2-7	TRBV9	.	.	CASSVAVGPPYEQYF	TGTGCCAGCAGCGTAGCAGTTGGGCCTCCCTACGAGCAGTACTTC
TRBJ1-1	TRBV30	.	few	CAWSRNEAFF	TGTGCCTGGTCCAGGAATGAAGCTTTCTTT
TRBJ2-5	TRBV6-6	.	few	CASTERGGVGTQYF	TGTGCCAGCACCGAAAGAGGGGGGGTTGGAACCCAGTACTTC
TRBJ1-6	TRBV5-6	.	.	CASSLGQIYNSPLHF	TGTGCCAGCAGCTTGGGGCAGATTTATAATTCACCCCTCCACTTT
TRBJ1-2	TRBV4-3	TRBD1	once	CASSQGETGGSGYTF	TGCGCCAGCAGCCAGGGGGAAACAGGGGGTAGTGGCTACACCTTC
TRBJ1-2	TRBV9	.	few	CASSPERQAEGYGYTF	TGTGCCAGCAGCCCCGAGCGACAGGCAGAGGGTTATGGCTACACCTTC
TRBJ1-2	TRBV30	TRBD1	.	CAWTSLRRQGAGDGYTF	TGTGCCTGGACCTCACTCCGGCGACAGGGGGCGGGGGATGGCTACACCTTC
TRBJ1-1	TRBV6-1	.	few	CASSEQGSAFF	TGTGCCAGCAGTGAACAGGGAAGTGCTTTCTTT
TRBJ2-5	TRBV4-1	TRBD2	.	CASSQGLAGGQTQYF	TGCGCCAGCAGCCAAGGACTAGCGGGGGGACAGACCCAGTACTTC
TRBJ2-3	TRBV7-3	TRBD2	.	CASSLIAGGVEDTQYF	TGTGCCAGCAGCTTAATAGCGGGGGGCGTGGAAGATACGCAGTATTTT
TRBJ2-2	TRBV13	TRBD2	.	CASSLGGGTITGELFF	TGTGCCAGCAGCTTGGGCGGGGGGACGATCACCGGGGAGCTGTTTTTT
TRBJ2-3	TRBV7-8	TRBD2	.	CASSSVLAGATSTDTQYF	TGTGCCAGCAGCTCCGTTCTAGCGGGGGCCACAAGCACAGATACGCAGTATTTT
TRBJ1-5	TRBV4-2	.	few	CASSQDNSRYSNQPQHF	TGTGCCAGCAGCCAAGATAACAGCAGGTATAGCAATCAGCCCCAGCATTTT
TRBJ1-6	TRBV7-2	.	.	CASSLLSWEDLHF	TGTGCCAGCAGCCTCCTCTCATGGGAGGACCTCCACTTT
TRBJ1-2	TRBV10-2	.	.	CASSPSRGNYGYTF	TGCGCCAGCAGTCCAAGTCGGGGGAACTATGGCTACACCTTC
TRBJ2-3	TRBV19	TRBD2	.	CATTSGDTDTQYF	TGTGCCACCACTAGCGGGGATACAGATACGCAGTATTTT
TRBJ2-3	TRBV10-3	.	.	CAINDGSSTDTQYF	TGTGCCATCAATGACGGTTCTAGCACAGATACGCAGTATTTT
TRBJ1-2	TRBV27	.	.	CASRRSGSDYGYTF	TGTGCCAGCAGACGTTCTGGGAGTGACTATGGCTACACCTTC
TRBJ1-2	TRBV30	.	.	CAWSVGGWIQVDGYTF	TGTGCCTGGAGTGTAGGTGGGTGGATACAGGTGGATGGCTACACCTTC
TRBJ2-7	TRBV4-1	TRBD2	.	CASSHKREGGVEQYF	TGCGCCAGCAGCCACAAGCGTGAGGGAGGGGTCGAGCAGTACTTC
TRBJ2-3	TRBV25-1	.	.	CASIPLGSADTQYF	TGTGCCAGCATTCCCCTCGGCAGCGCAGATACGCAGTATTTT
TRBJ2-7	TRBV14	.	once	CASSQEITGWEQYF	TGTGCCAGCAGCCAAGAGATAACAGGGTGGGAGCAGTACTTC
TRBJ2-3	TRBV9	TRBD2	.	CASGIVAGATDTQYF	TGTGCCAGCGGGATAGTAGCGGGGGCCACAGATACGCAGTATTTT
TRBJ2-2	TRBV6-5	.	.	CASSYRENTGELFF	TGTGCCAGCAGTTACCGGGAGAACACCGGGGAGCTGTTTTTT